Included here is one T cell receptor beta chain sequence, with context. Its antigen is unidentified. This specimen belongs to a study of T cells after yellow fever vaccination. 5'RACE template switching generated TCR cDNA, adding a universal primer site and UMIs. MiXCR was run by TCRdb on the 5' RACE reads, yielding one entry per CDR3 protein. Counted here are just under 600,000 distinct CDR3 sequences, roughly 14% occurring once; the ten biggest clones make up over 13%. Study results and caveats: After the booster, about 95% of CD4 and roughly nine tenths of CD8 primary-response clones were re-detected. Some clonotypes, a small share, were shared between CD4 and CD8 compartments. Abundant clonotypes from the bulk population could have been carried over as contaminants into FACS-sorted repertoires.

This material consisted of PBMCs, taken on the day of the yellow fever booster vaccination. The sequence was obtained from a man aged 30-40 years who received the YFV17D yellow fever vaccine.

The CDR3 sequence: CASSPVGARTGELFF. Here the CDR3 DNA reads TGTGCCAGCAGTCCCGTGGGGGCGAGGACCGGGGAGCTGTTTTTT. The J gene is TRBJ2-2, the V gene TRBV6-1; D is perhaps TRBD1 (6 bases). V lost 5 bases and J lost 5, with 15 bases in between. The CDR3 has 15 amino acids. Germline-derived CDR1 and CDR2 are MNHNS and SASEGT.